These 10 T cell receptor beta chains came from one sample sequenced in a study of cytomegalovirus exposure and HLA in healthy donors. The PCR made use of 60 Vbeta and 13 Jbeta primers. Some clones are missing from TCRdb's copy, which holds only in-frame ones; the method was immunoSEQ multiplex PCR. Its table lists 200,000 to 250,000 clones. Sample: PBMCs. All receptors come from a woman aged 25-40 years in good health and CMV-seropositive.

The chain is built from TRBV9 and TRBJ2-3, with D perhaps matching TRBD2 (6 bases). V lost 3 bases to trimming and J lost 5 bases, with 16 bases between them. Germline V gene sequence: CDR1 SGDLS, CDR2 YYNGEE. This CDR3 spans 15 amino acids. In DNA, the CDR3 is TGTGCCAGCAGCGGTAGTGGGGGGTATAAAGATACGCAGTATTTT. Protein: CASSGSGGYKDTQYF. The variable domain in full, with the rest retrieved from reference TRBV9 and TRBJ2-3, is DSGVTQTPKHLITATGQRVTLRCSPRSGDLSVYWYQQSLDQGLQFLIQYYNGEERAKGNILERFSAQQFPDLHSELNLSSLELGDSALYFCASSGSGGYKDTQYFGPGTRLTVL.

The rearrangement joins TRBV10-3 to TRBJ1-1; TRBD1 matches 12 bases. CDR1 and CDR2 from the germline V gene are ENHRY and SYGVKD. CDR3 length: 14 residues. The V gene end was trimmed by 7 bases and the J gene end by 7 bases; junction bases not matched to a gene: 7. CDR3 bases: TGTGCCATCACTTGGGACAGGGGGCAAAATGAAGCTTTCTTT. Its protein is CAITWDRGQNEAFF.

A remark on this clone: Other DNA sequences within the sample encode an identical CDR3. The chain recombines TRBV5-1 with TRBJ1-2; weak D call: TRBD1 (6 bases). V was cut by 0 bases and J by 6 bases, with 6 bases left in between. This CDR3 is 12 amino acids long. Germline V CDR1 and CDR2: SGHRS, YFSETQ. CDR3 in DNA: TGCGCCAGCAGCTTGGCAGGGGATGGCTACACCTTC. This encodes CASSLAGDGYTF.

V usage is TRBV7-2 and J usage is TRBJ2-3; D gene uncertain. Germline V CDR1 and CDR2: SGHTA, FQGNSA. Trimming removed 1 base from V and 2 bases from J, with 7 bases in between. The CDR3 length is 14 residues. CDR3 in DNA: TGTGCCAGCAGCTTAGTGGCGGTCACAGATACGCAGTATTTT. The encoded protein is CASSLVAVTDTQYF.

The CDR3 nucleotides read TGTGCCAGCAAACCGGAACAGGGAAATGTACCCCTCCACTTT. This gives the protein CASKPEQGNVPLHF. The chain carries TRBV2 and TRBJ1-6; a weak D match, TRBD1 (6 bases). V was pared by 7 bases and J by 12 bases, with 19 bases between. Germline CDR1 and CDR2: SNHLY and FYNNEI. The CDR3 loop spans 14 amino acids.

The chain combines TRBV5-6 with TRBJ2-1; D possibly corresponds to TRBD2 (6 bases). The V and J ends lost 3 bases and 11 bases respectively, with 12 bases between them. Germline V gives CDR1 SGHDT, CDR2 YYEEEE. There are 12 residues in the CDR3. The chain's CDR3 is CASSYRLEKQFF. In DNA, the CDR3 is TGTGCCAGCAGCTATCGACTAGAGAAGCAGTTCTTC.

CDR3 in amino acids: CASSQVEGVSVNTEAFF. The DNA for the CDR3 is TGCGCCAGCAGCCAAGTCGAGGGGGTGAGTGTGAACACTGAAGCTTTCTTT. This chain uses TRBV4-1 with TRBJ1-1; a possible D gene is TRBD1 (6 bases). This CDR3 contains 17 residues. The germline V gene has CDR1 MGHRA and CDR2 YSYEKL. V was pared by 1 base and J by 0 bases, with 15 bases between.

This CDR3 reads CASSPADRVNTEAFF. The CDR3 bases are TGTGCCAGCTCACCAGCGGACAGGGTGAACACTGAAGCTTTCTTT. V gene TRBV18 combines with J gene TRBJ1-1; 8 bases are shared with TRBD1. Looked up from germline, CDR1 is KGHSH and CDR2 is LQKENI. Losses at the gene ends were 2 bases for V and 0 bases for J; bases not matched to a gene: 2. The CDR3 is 15 amino acids.

V usage is TRBV6-5 and J usage is TRBJ2-7; 7 nucleotides line up with TRBD2. The V and J ends lost 6 bases and 4 bases, in that order; junction bases with no gene match: 12. CDR3 length equals 15 residues. Germline values: CDR1 MNHEY, CDR2 SVGAGI. As DNA, the CDR3 is TGTGCCAGCAGGAAGTCCCCCTCGGGGGGTTACGAGCAGTACTTC. The encoded protein is CASRKSPSGGYEQYF.

The chain has TRBV14 and TRBJ1-1; TRBD1 agrees at 10 bases. The germline gives CDR1 SGHDN, CDR2 FVKESK. The V gene end was trimmed by 5 bases and the J gene end by 4 bases; junction bases not matched to a gene: 7. The CDR3 contains 15 residues. CDR3 bases: TGTGCCAGCAGCGATTGGGACAGGGGCGGCACTGAAGCTTTCTTT. This translates into CASSDWDRGGTEAFF.